The next 25 T cell receptor beta chains were all read from a single sample in a study of blood T cells in healthy people across ages. PCR was performed a second time for about 6 to 12 cycles using a sample-barcoded 5' primer and a J-beta primer mix. TCRdb recomputed calls from the 5' RACE reads with MiXCR, one row per CDR3 protein. The profile shows 750,000 to 950,000 distinct CDR3 sequences, 25% to 35% of them singletons. Separately, the same data were catalogued under a study of T cells of mothers and their children.

The sequenced sample consisted of blood. These TCRs come from a woman aged 35 to 49 in good health.

This clonotype showed up many times. The rearrangement joins TRBV7-2 to TRBJ1-4, with a weak D call TRBD1 (5 bases). The germline V gene has CDR1 SGHTA and CDR2 FQGNSA. Trimming took off 5 bases at V and 4 bases at J, with 11 bases between the two ends. The CDR3 loop spans 14 amino acids. The CDR3 DNA reads TGTGCCAGCAGCCCCTTTGGGGGTAATGAAAAACTGTTTTTT. It yields the protein CASSPFGGNEKLFF.

In its sample, this clonotype was seen many times. The rearrangement uses TRBV6-2 or TRBV6-3 and TRBJ2-1; a possible D gene is TRBD1 (6 bases). The CDR3 is 13 amino acids. V lost 8 bases, J lost 8 bases, and 16 bases lay in between. Germline values: CDR1 MNHEY, CDR2 SVGEGT. CDR3 DNA: TGTGCCAGCGGAAGAACAGGGAATTATGAGCAGTTCTTC. Its protein product is CASGRTGNYEQFF.

This chain joins TRBV4-1 and TRBJ2-7, with 12 bases matching TRBD2. The last part of the DNA fits TRBJ2-5 better; the J call may be wrong. The CDR3 is 19 residues long. CDR1 is MGHRA and CDR2 is YSYEKL in the germline V gene. CDR3 bases: TGCGCCAGCAGCCAAGGCCCGGCGACTAGCGGGAGTTTCGTAGAGACCCAGTACTTC. Its protein product is CASSQGPATSGSFVETQYF.

The chain couples TRBV20-1 to TRBJ2-1; 8 nucleotides align to TRBD2. V gave up 4 bases and J gave up 7 bases; unmatched junction bases: 15. The CDR3 extends over 16 amino acids. Germline CDR1 DFQATT, CDR2 SNEGSKA (reference sequence). Written as DNA, the CDR3 is TGCAGTGCTATTAAGCGGGGGAGCGCGCGCATGAATGAGCAGTTCTTC. Translated, it gives CSAIKRGSARMNEQFF.

Ten or more counts support this clonotype. This chain uses TRBV6-5 with TRBJ2-7; 8 nucleotides align to TRBD1. The CDR3 sequence is 15 residues long. Per germline, CDR1 MNHEY and CDR2 SVGAGI. V shed 7 bases, J shed 4 bases, and the junction held 12 bases outside the gene matches. The CDR3 here is CASTPPGQGVYEQYF. The CDR3 DNA follows: TGTGCCAGCACTCCACCCGGACAGGGAGTTTACGAGCAGTACTTC.

This clonotype was seen repeatedly, ten times or more. The chain joins TRBV6-1 to TRBJ2-7, with TRBD1 identical over 8 bases. Germline V gives CDR1 MNHNS, CDR2 SASEGT. CDR3 length: 15 residues. V dropped 8 bases and J dropped 2; count of bases not matched to a gene: 11. CDR3 DNA sequence: TGTGCCAGCCTGGACGGACAGGGACCCCCCTACGAGCAGTACTTC. It is translated as CASLDGQGPPYEQYF.

This clonotype has at least ten counts. The CDR3 sequence is CASSLFGGLTNEQYF. Written as DNA, the CDR3 is TGTGCCAGCAGTTTATTTGGAGGGTTGACCAACGAGCAGTACTTC. The V and J genes are TRBV27 and TRBJ2-7; D perhaps matches TRBD2 (6 bases). V was trimmed by 1 base and J by 5 bases, leaving 15 bases between them. Germline V gene sequence: CDR1 MNHEY, CDR2 SMNVEV (reference sequence). This CDR3 has 15 amino acids.

This chain connects TRBV5-6 to TRBJ1-5; D uncertain. V lost 7 bases and J 1 base, leaving 21 bases between the germline ends. The CDR3 runs 17 residues. Germline V lookup: CDR1 SGHDT, CDR2 YYEEEE. The CDR3 reads CASFLMDSPKSNQPQHF. As DNA, the CDR3 is TGTGCCAGCTTTCTGATGGACTCCCCCAAGAGCAATCAGCCCCAGCATTTT.

Concerning this clonotype: Sequence at one end of the junction differs from germline and may be a read error. The chain couples TRBV10-3 to TRBJ1-5; TRBD1 might be the D (5 bases). The CDR3 covers 14 residues. Germline V CDR1 and CDR2: ENHRY, SYGVKD. The CDR3 coding sequence is TGTGCCACGAAGCCAGGGACGGGGAATCAGTCCCAGCATTTT. Its translation: CATKPGTGNQSQHF.

The rearrangement joins TRBV20-1 to TRBJ1-1; the D gene is possibly TRBD1 (6 bases). The CDR3 runs to 13 residues. The germline V gene encodes CDR1 DFQATT and CDR2 SNEGSKA (reference sequence). With 6 bases removed from V and 3 bases from J, the gap between germline ends came to 14 bases. CDR3 loop: CSAGPGAHTEAFF. The CDR3 nucleotides read TGCAGTGCGGGGCCGGGGGCCCACACTGAAGCTTTCTTT.

This chain connects TRBV20-1 to TRBJ1-6, with D maybe TRBD1 (5 bases). V lost 1 base and J 6 bases, leaving 19 bases between the germline ends. The germline V gene has CDR1 DFQATT and CDR2 SNEGSKA (reference sequence). The CDR3 loop spans 17 amino acids. CDR3 in amino acids: CSARVPGDFGPNSPLHF. CDR3 nucleotides: TGCAGTGCTAGAGTACCGGGGGATTTTGGCCCTAATTCACCCCTCCACTTT.

This clonotype occurred many times. The genes are TRBV7-2 and TRBJ2-3; D not certain. This CDR3 comprises 16 residues. CDR1 and CDR2 (germline): SGHTA, FQGNSA. V lost 2 bases to trimming and J lost 2 bases, with 14 bases between them. CDR3: CASSLIGLMNTDTQYF. The CDR3 nucleotides are TGTGCCAGCAGCTTAATAGGCCTTATGAACACAGATACGCAGTATTTT.

This clonotype was recorded a few times. This chain joins TRBV7-9 and TRBJ2-6, with D possibly called TRBD1 or TRBD2 (5 bases each). The CDR3 length is 16 residues. V dropped 4 bases and J dropped 2 bases, with 12 bases sitting between them. Germline CDR1 and CDR2: SEHNR and FQNEAQ (reference sequence). CDR3 amino acids: CASSYPGATGANVLTF. CDR3 nucleotides: TGTGCCAGCAGCTACCCCGGGGCGACTGGGGCCAACGTCCTGACTTTC.

As to this clonotype: Being one base from a much bigger clone, this may be a read error. V and J are TRBV6-2 or TRBV6-3 and TRBJ2-1; 7 positions match TRBD1. The germline CDR1 and CDR2 sequences are MNHEY and SVGEGT. The CDR3 length is 14 residues. V was pared by 8 bases and J by 3 bases, with 7 bases of the junction left unmatched. The CDR3 DNA reads TGTGCCAGCCGACCAGGGGGTTTCTACAATGAGCAGTTCTTC. Encoded protein: CASRPGGFYNEQFF.

V usage is TRBV5-6 and J usage is TRBJ2-7; 7 nucleotides line up with TRBD1. The CDR3 extends over 17 amino acids. Germline CDR1 reads SGHDT; CDR2 reads YYEEEE. V lost 3 bases to trimming and J lost 3 bases; unmatched junction nucleotides: 15. The DNA for the CDR3 is TGTGCCAGCAGCTCACTGAGAAAGCGACAGGGTTACTACGAGCAGTACTTC. It encodes CASSSLRKRQGYYEQYF.

In regard to this clonotype: The germline gene is not matched at one end of the junction; a read error may be the cause. The chain couples TRBV27 to TRBJ2-7; D is uncertain. This CDR3 has 16 amino acids. Germline V CDR1 and CDR2: MNHEY, SMNVEV (reference sequence). CDR3 nucleotides: TGTGCCGGCAGTCTAAACAACCGGGTTACCCTCCGCGAGCAGTACTTC. Its protein product is CAGSLNNRVTLREQYF.

This clonotype is labeled as medium-sized. At one end the junction does not follow the germline gene, possibly because of a read error. The V call is TRBV20-1, the J call TRBJ2-3; D gene uncertain. This CDR3 contains 11 residues. Looked up from germline, CDR1 is DFQATT and CDR2 is SNEGSKA (reference sequence). CDR3 coding DNA: TGCAGCGCTATTCCTGCGAATACGCAGTATTTT. Translated: CSAIPANTQYF.

The count of this clonotype is one. The chain joins TRBV18 to TRBJ1-5; 12 bases map to TRBD1. The CDR3 runs 16 residues. The junction had 1 base not matched to a gene; V was cut back by 0 bases and J by 4 bases. CDR1 KGHSH and CDR2 LQKENI come from the germline V gene. CDR3 protein: CASSPPGQGANQPQHF. Written as DNA, the CDR3 is TGTGCCAGCTCACCACCGGGACAGGGGGCAAATCAGCCCCAGCATTTT.

The chain recombines TRBV7-2 with TRBJ2-7; D possibly corresponds to TRBD2 (6 bases). V was shortened by 5 bases and J by 8 bases, with 16 bases between the two germline ends. Germline V gene sequence: CDR1 SGHTA, CDR2 FQGNSA. This CDR3 comprises 13 residues. The DNA for the CDR3 is TGTGCCAGCAGCCCCCTGGGGGGAACAAAGCAGTACTTC. As protein: CASSPLGGTKQYF. The full variable domain, rest sourced from reference TRBV7-2 and TRBJ2-7, is GAGVSQSPSNKVTEKGKDVELRCDPISGHTALYWYRQSLGQGLEFLIYFQGNSAPDKSGLPSDRFSAERTGGSVSTLTIQRTQQEDSAVYLCASSPLGGTKQYFGPGTRLTVT.

This rearrangement joins TRBV7-9 to TRBJ1-4; D ambiguous. Germline CDR1 SEHNR, CDR2 FQNEAQ (reference sequence). Trimming cost V 5 bases and J 2 bases, with 12 bases left between them. The CDR3 extends over 15 amino acids. The CDR3 DNA is TGTGCCAGCAGCCTCCTGGGCTTCACTAATGAAAAACTGTTTTTT. This codes for CASSLLGFTNEKLFF.

In its sample, this clonotype was seen a few times. The J gene is TRBJ1-4, the V gene TRBV10-3, with D unresolved. This CDR3 has 13 amino acids. V lost 0 bases, J lost 8 bases, and 7 bases lay in between. Per the germline V gene, CDR1 is ENHRY and CDR2 is SYGVKD. The CDR3 region has the DNA TGTGCCATCAGTGAGTCGATTGACGAAAAACTGTTTTTT. As protein: CAISESIDEKLFF.

V gene TRBV7-2 combines with J gene TRBJ2-5, with 9 nucleotides matching TRBD1. After removal of 4 bases from V and 2 bases from J, the junction contained 5 bases not matched to a gene. The germline CDR1 and CDR2 sequences are SGHTA and FQGNSA. CDR3 length: 15 amino acids. The CDR3 nucleotides are TGTGCCAGCAGCTCACAGGGGGCGGTGCAAGAGACCCAGTACTTC. It is translated as CASSSQGAVQETQYF.

The genes are TRBV7-2 and TRBJ2-1, with 13 positions matching TRBD2. The CDR3 loop spans 15 amino acids. Germline assignment: CDR1 SGHTA and CDR2 FQGNSA. V gave up 6 bases and J gave up 9 bases; unmatched junction bases: 8. CDR3 coding DNA: TGTGCCAGCAGTTCAGGACTAGCGGGGGTCAGTGAGCAGTTCTTC. Its protein product is CASSSGLAGVSEQFF.

This clonotype was picked up many times. This chain uses TRBV6-2 or TRBV6-3 with TRBJ2-3; 9 bases fit TRBD2. This CDR3 has 16 residues. V shed 6 bases, J shed 5 bases, and the junction held 12 bases outside the gene matches. Germline CDR1 MNHEY, CDR2 SVGEGT. CDR3 in amino acids: CASRARGGPSGDTQYF. In nucleotides, the CDR3 is TGTGCCAGCAGAGCGCGGGGGGGTCCCTCGGGAGATACGCAGTATTTT.

This clonotype was observed a handful of times. The chain recombines TRBV5-1 with TRBJ1-4, with a weak D call TRBD1 (5 bases). There are 14 residues in the CDR3. Germline V CDR1 and CDR2: SGHRS, YFSETQ. The V end was cut by 1 base, the J end by 4 bases, with 8 bases between. This CDR3 reads CASSLFRGNEKLFF. CDR3 bases: TGCGCCAGCAGCTTGTTTAGGGGTAATGAAAAACTGTTTTTT.